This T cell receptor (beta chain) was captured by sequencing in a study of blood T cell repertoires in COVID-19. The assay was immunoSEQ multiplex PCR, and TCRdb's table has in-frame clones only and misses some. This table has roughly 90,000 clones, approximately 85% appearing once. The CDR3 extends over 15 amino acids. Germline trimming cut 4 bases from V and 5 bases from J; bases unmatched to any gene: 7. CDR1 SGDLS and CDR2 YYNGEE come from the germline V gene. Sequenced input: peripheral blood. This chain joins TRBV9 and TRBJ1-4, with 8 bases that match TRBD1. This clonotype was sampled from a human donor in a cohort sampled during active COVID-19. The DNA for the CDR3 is TGTGCCAGCAGCCTGACAGGGGCCATAAATGAAAAACTGTTTTTT. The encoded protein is CASSLTGAINEKLFF.